The clone carrying this TCR beta chain was recorded once. The CDR3 totals 15 residues. Trimming at V came to 3 bases and at J to 8 bases, leaving 7 bases not matched to a gene. Germline V gives CDR1 SEHNR, CDR2 FQNEAQ (reference sequence). The table came from immunoSEQ multiplex PCR; TCRdb's copy has only in-frame clones and leaves some out. The sample yields approximately 80,000 clones, 90% to 95% seen once. These data belong to a study of T cell changes during pregnancy in multiple sclerosis. This clonotype was obtained from a female donor in good health, enrolled as a control in a pregnancy study. The rearrangement joins TRBV7-9 to TRBJ2-1, with 10 bases fitting TRBD2. Material: peripheral blood, obtained in the second trimester of pregnancy. This chain's CDR3 is CASSFSASGSYEQFF. The CDR3 region has the DNA TGTGCCAGCAGCTTTTCCGCTAGCGGGAGCTATGAGCAGTTCTTC.